Listed here are 18 T cell receptor beta chains from one sample, sequenced in a study of cytomegalovirus exposure and HLA in healthy donors. Clones were sequenced by immunoSEQ multiplex PCR, and TCRdb holds only the in-frame ones, with some missing. The table includes about 110,000 clones, 90% to 97% detected once. Input material: PBMCs. The receptors were sampled from a woman under 30 in good health and CMV-seronegative.

This chain uses TRBV5-1 with TRBJ1-3; TRBD1 matches 9 bases. The CDR3 is 15 amino acids. V shed 1 base and J 6 bases; nucleotides not matched to a gene: 5. The germline V gene encodes CDR1 SGHRS and CDR2 YFSETQ. CDR3 DNA: TGCGCCAGCAGCTTGTATGACAGGGGGAAAAACACCATATATTTT. Amino acids: CASSLYDRGKNTIYF. Full variable domain (outside the CDR3, taken from reference TRBV5-1 and TRBJ1-3): KAGVTQTPRYLIKTRGQQVTLSCSPISGHRSVSWYQQTPGQGLQFLFEYFSETQRNKGNFPGRFSGRQFSNSRSEMNVSTLELGDSALYLCASSLYDRGKNTIYFGEGSWLTVV.

Notes on this clone: Other DNA sequences in this specimen translate into the identical CDR3. This chain uses TRBV18 with TRBJ1-2, with 10 bases lining up with TRBD1. The CDR3 covers 14 residues. Trimming cost V 2 bases and J 8 bases; bases outside gene matches: 5. Per the germline V gene, CDR1 is KGHSH and CDR2 is LQKENI. The CDR3 nucleotides are TGTGCCAGCTCACCAGGGGACAGGGGCTACGGCTACACCTTC. This gives the protein CASSPGDRGYGYTF.

The CDR3 DNA sequence: TGCGCCAGCAGTCAACGGTACAGCCTCTCCTACAATGAGCAGTTCTTC. This encodes CASSQRYSLSYNEQFF. The V and J genes are TRBV4-1 and TRBJ2-1; D is ambiguous. There are 16 residues in the CDR3. V lost 6 bases and J lost 0, with 15 bases in between. CDR1 is MGHRA and CDR2 is YSYEKL in the germline V gene.

This sequence joins TRBV15 and TRBJ1-1; TRBD1 matches 9 bases. The V and J ends lost 0 bases and 1 base, in that order; junction bases with no gene match: 6. The CDR3 has 17 amino acids. Germline values: CDR1 LNHNV, CDR2 YYDKDF (reference sequence). CDR3 nucleotides: TGTGCCACCAGCAGAGAGGTTTTGGGACAGGGGAACACTGAAGCTTTCTTT. It yields the protein CATSREVLGQGNTEAFF.

The V and J genes are TRBV11-1 and TRBJ2-6; D possibly corresponds to TRBD2 (5 bases). The V end lost 1 base, the J end lost 8 bases, and 9 bases lay between the germline ends. CDR3 size: 14 residues. Germline lookup yields CDR1 SGHAT and CDR2 FQDESV (reference sequence). The CDR3 loop is CASSLDPGTNVLTF. The CDR3 nucleotides are TGTGCCAGCAGCTTAGACCCCGGGACCAACGTCCTGACTTTC.

This rearrangement joins TRBV2 to TRBJ1-5, with 10 bases aligning to TRBD1. The V gene end was trimmed by 5 bases and the J gene end by 4 bases; junction bases not matched to a gene: 2. Germline loops: CDR1 SNHLY, CDR2 FYNNEI. The length of the CDR3 is 14 residues. Written as DNA, the CDR3 is TGTGCCAGCAGTCAGGACAGGGGGAATCAGCCCCAGCATTTT. It translates to CASSQDRGNQPQHF.

This chain uses TRBV1 with TRBJ2-7; the table gives TRBD2 as D, unverified against the DNA. TRBV1 is a pseudogene segment. This CDR3 contains 16 residues. CDR3 DNA: TGCACCAGCAGCCCACGGGCGGGGGTGAGCTCCTACGAGCAGTACTTC. Amino acid sequence: CTSSPRAGVSSYEQYF.

Written as DNA, the CDR3 is TGTGCCAGCAGCATCACCAGGCGAACGAACACCGGGGAGCTGTTTTTT. It specifies CASSITRRTNTGELFF. The chain joins TRBV21-1 to TRBJ2-2; the listed D gene, TRBD1, was not tested against the DNA. TRBV21-1 is annotated as a pseudogene. The CDR3 is made up of 16 amino acids.

The J gene is TRBJ1-4, the V gene TRBV28, with D maybe TRBD1 (5 bases). Per the germline V gene, CDR1 is MDHEN and CDR2 is SYDVKM. CDR3 length: 14 residues. V was pared by 8 bases and J by 3 bases, with 13 bases between. This CDR3 reads CASWGGVANEKLFF. Here the CDR3 DNA reads TGTGCCAGCTGGGGCGGGGTTGCTAATGAAAAACTGTTTTTT.

The chain uses TRBV2 and TRBJ1-3; a weak D match, TRBD1 (6 bases). The V gene's germline CDR1 is SNHLY and CDR2 FYNNEI. Trimming cost V 2 bases and J 2 bases, with 10 bases left between them. The CDR3 length is 15 residues. CDR3 region: CASSERGAPGNTIYF. CDR3 in DNA: TGTGCCAGCAGTGAACGGGGGGCGCCTGGAAACACCATATATTTT.

This clone was seen a handful of times. Other DNA sequences in the sample encode the same CDR3. CDR3 in amino acids: CAWSGRVFLGSPLHF. The CDR3 nucleotides are TGTGCCTGGAGTGGCAGAGTATTCCTAGGTTCACCCCTCCACTTT. This chain joins TRBV30 and TRBJ1-6, with D unclear. V lost 1 base and J 9 bases, leaving 16 bases between the germline ends. CDR3 size: 15 residues. Germline lookup yields CDR1 GTSNPN and CDR2 SVGIG (reference sequence). Drawing the rest from reference TRBV30 and TRBJ1-6, the complete variable domain is SQTIHQWPATLVQPVGSPLSLECTVEGTSNPNLYWYRQAAGRGLQLLFYSVGIGQISSEVPQNLSASRPQDRQFILSSKKLLLSDSGFYLCAWSGRVFLGSPLHFGNGTRLTVT.

The V gene is TRBV2, the J gene TRBJ1-5; 8 bases map to TRBD1. This CDR3 region has 15 residues. The J segment lost 7 bases and the V segment lost 5 bases, leaving 10 bases of the junction unmatched. CDR1 is SNHLY, CDR2 FYNNEI, per germline. The CDR3 nucleotides read TGTGCCAGCAGTCTCAAGTCAGGGGGCGTCCAGCCCCAGCATTTT. Its translation: CASSLKSGGVQPQHF.

The chain couples TRBV7-2 to TRBJ2-7; no reliable D call. Germline lookup yields CDR1 SGHTA and CDR2 FQGNSA. This CDR3 region has 15 residues. Trimming stripped 3 bases from V and 2 bases from J, with 14 bases between. The CDR3 DNA reads as TGTGCCAGCAGCTTCGCCCCCTCCATAGCCTACGAGCAGTACTTC. It codes for CASSFAPSIAYEQYF. Full variable domain (missing parts from reference TRBV7-2 and TRBJ2-7): GAGVSQSPSNKVTEKGKDVELRCDPISGHTALYWYRQSLGQGLEFLIYFQGNSAPDKSGLPSDRFSAERTGGSVSTLTIQRTQQEDSAVYLCASSFAPSIAYEQYFGPGTRLTVT.

The J gene is TRBJ1-4, the V gene TRBV28; 7 nucleotides align to TRBD1. Germline CDR1 and CDR2: MDHEN and SYDVKM. The V segment lost 3 bases and the J segment 2 bases; nucleotides outside the gene matches: 3. This CDR3 is built from 15 residues. The DNA for the CDR3 is TGTGCCAGCAGTTTCGCGGGACAGACTAATGAAAAACTGTTTTTT. Protein product: CASSFAGQTNEKLFF.

The gene calls are TRBV6-5 and TRBJ2-5; tentatively, D is TRBD1 (5 bases). V was shortened by 5 bases and J by 1 base, with 14 bases between the two germline ends. Germline assignment: CDR1 MNHEY and CDR2 SVGAGI. This CDR3 contains 15 residues. CDR3 amino acids: CASSPDGRVQETQYF. DNA for the CDR3: TGTGCCAGCAGTCCCGACGGCAGGGTCCAAGAGACCCAGTACTTC.

The chain uses TRBV5-6 and TRBJ1-2; 8 nucleotides align to TRBD1. With 1 base clipped from V and 2 bases from J, the junction kept 4 bases outside the gene matches. The CDR3 has 15 residues. Germline V gene lookup returns CDR1 SGHDT and CDR2 YYEEEE. The CDR3 here is CASSLRQGPNYGYTF. The CDR3, as DNA: TGTGCCAGCAGCTTGAGACAGGGGCCGAACTATGGCTACACCTTC.

The V and J genes are TRBV27 and TRBJ1-2; 12 positions match TRBD1. The CDR3 spans 19 residues. Per the germline V gene, CDR1 is MNHEY and CDR2 is SMNVEV (reference sequence). With V trimmed by 6 bases and J by 4 bases, 18 bases remained unmatched. The CDR3 sequence is CASSLVRGQGALRPYGYTF. CDR3 nucleotides: TGTGCCAGCAGCCTAGTCAGGGGACAGGGGGCTCTCAGGCCCTATGGCTACACCTTC.

The chain employs TRBV5-1 and TRBJ1-1; TRBD1 matches 7 bases. The CDR3 is made up of 13 amino acids. Unmatched junction bases numbered 4, after V lost 4 bases and J lost 4 bases. Germline V CDR1 and CDR2: SGHRS, YFSETQ. The chain's CDR3 is CASSTSGGTEAFF. The DNA of the CDR3 is TGCGCCAGCAGCACATCAGGGGGCACTGAAGCTTTCTTT.